This TCR beta chain was identified during a study of blood T cells in healthy people across ages. Germline V gene sequence: CDR1 MNHEY, CDR2 SMNVEV (reference sequence). J lost 5 bases, V lost 3 bases, and 6 bases had no gene match. There are 15 residues in the CDR3. This clonotype was counted a few times. Next came a second PCR, run for roughly 6 to 11 cycles, which used a sample-barcoded 5' primer along with a J-beta primer mix. TCRdb processed the 5' RACE reads anew with MiXCR; each CDR3 protein has one entry. The table shows approximately 1,000,000 distinct CDR3 sequences, with over 35% occurring only once.

This rearrangement joins TRBV27 to TRBJ2-3; 9 nucleotides agree with TRBD2. The clonotype was recovered from a woman aged 55-69 years in good health. The sequenced sample consisted of blood. The CDR3 reads CASSLIAGAEDTQYF. CDR3 sequence (DNA): TGTGCCAGCAGTTTGATAGCGGGAGCGGAAGATACGCAGTATTTT.